This entry concerns a single TCR beta chain. Its antigen is as yet unknown. Preparation of the TCRbeta library used unique molecular identifiers. TCRdb ran MiXCR on the PCR reads and lists one entry per CDR3 protein. This table has about 980,000 distinct CDR3 sequences, about 26% appearing once. This record comes from a study of T-cell reconstitution after alpha-beta-depleted transplantation in children. Study-wide results and caveats: The authors attributed T-cell counts and diversity one year after transplant mostly to newly produced T cells. The high TCRbeta diversity at day 60 in some patients came from surviving recipient T cells and thymic progenitors. By about two months after transplant, alpha-beta T cells reportedly arose from several hundred graft clones that had expanded.

With 4 bases removed from V and 2 bases from J, the gap between germline ends came to 14 bases. Germline V CDR1 and CDR2: MDHEN, SYDVKM. The length of the CDR3 is 15 residues. This specimen was PBMCs, mostly from graft donor cells, taken 360 days after TCRalphabeta/CD19-depleted stem cell transplant. This chain connects TRBV28 to TRBJ1-1; possibly TRBD1 for D (6 bases). The receptor comes from a boy younger than two who had a stem cell transplant for SCID, so the T cells may come from the graft donor. CDR3 loop: CASSSPGQQNTEAFF. For the CDR3, the DNA is TGTGCCAGCAGTTCGCCGGGACAACAAAACACTGAAGCTTTCTTT.